These 9 T cell receptor beta chains originate from one sample sequenced in a study of glioma-infiltrating T cells after dendritic cell vaccination. TCRdb's table, derived via immunoSEQ multiplex PCR, lists solely in-frame clones and lacks some. The profile shows approximately 24,000 clones, over 85% of them singletons. Specified time point: after dendritic cell vaccination, including at tumor progression/relapse. The sequencing here drew on blood, taken after dendritic cell vaccination. These receptors were obtained from a human donor with glioblastoma.

The table lists this clone with a few counts. The chain links TRBV11-2 to TRBJ1-4, with TRBD1 matching over 9 bases. The CDR3 is 17 residues long. The germline V gene encodes CDR1 SGHAT and CDR2 FQNNGV. V lost 5 bases, J lost 1 base, and 8 bases stayed unmatched. The CDR3 DNA follows: TGTGCCAGCAGCCGGGGACAGGGAATGGAAACTAATGAAAAACTGTTTTTT. Its protein is CASSRGQGMETNEKLFF.

CDR3 in amino acids: CASSLLGLNTGELFF. The CDR3 region has the DNA TGTGCCAGCAGCCTCCTCGGACTAAACACCGGGGAGCTGTTTTTT. The chain links TRBV7-2 to TRBJ2-2, with a tentative D call TRBD2 (6 bases). Germline values: CDR1 SGHTA, CDR2 FQGNSA. CDR3 size: 15 residues. Trimming took off 5 bases at V and 2 bases at J, with 12 bases between the two ends.

The sample holds one count of this clone. V is TRBV18 and J is TRBJ1-4, with D hard to call. Trimming took off 6 bases at V and 5 bases at J, with 13 bases between the two ends. This CDR3 spans 14 amino acids. CDR1 KGHSH and CDR2 LQKENI come from the germline V gene. CDR3 sequence reads: CASSPRWENEKLFF. CDR3 nucleotide sequence: TGTGCCAGCTCCCCCCGGTGGGAGAATGAAAAACTGTTTTTT.

The chain recombines TRBV30 with TRBJ1-6, with D unclear. The germline CDR1 and CDR2 sequences are GTSNPN and SVGIG (reference sequence). CDR3 length: 18 amino acids. The V end lost 4 bases, the J end lost 7 bases, and 26 bases lay between the germline ends. CDR3 amino acids: CAWTGRVACVPRNSPLHF. In DNA, the CDR3 is TGTGCCTGGACCGGCCGGGTCGCTTGTGTACCGAGGAATTCACCCCTCCACTTT. Supplemented by reference TRBV30 and TRBJ1-6, the full variable domain reads SQTIHQWPATLVQPVGSPLSLECTVEGTSNPNLYWYRQAAGRGLQLLFYSVGIGQISSEVPQNLSASRPQDRQFILSSKKLLLSDSGFYLCAWTGRVACVPRNSPLHFGNGTRLTVT.

The V call is TRBV23-1, the J call TRBJ1-6; no definite D call. TRBV23-1 belongs to the ORF category, with a function that is uncertain. V lost 6 bases and J 5 bases, leaving 2 bases between the germline ends. The CDR3 spans 11 residues. CDR3 loop: CASSDNSPLHF. CDR3 nucleotides: TGCGCCAGCAGCGATAATTCACCCCTCCACTTT.

This chain uses TRBV7-2 with TRBJ2-7; D gene uncertain. There are 11 residues in the CDR3. With 11 bases removed from V and 2 bases from J, the gap between germline ends came to 10 bases. Per germline, CDR1 SGHTA and CDR2 FQGNSA. CDR3: CACSNPYEQYF. For the CDR3, the DNA is TGTGCCTGCTCTAACCCCTACGAGCAGTACTTC.

The chain links TRBV10-3 to TRBJ2-7; D possibly corresponds to TRBD2 (6 bases). V lost 4 bases to trimming and J lost 2 bases, with 12 bases between them. This CDR3 has 14 amino acids. Germline-derived CDR1 and CDR2 are ENHRY and SYGVKD. CDR3: CAISVGPGAYEQYF. Here the CDR3 DNA reads TGTGCCATCAGTGTAGGACCGGGAGCCTACGAGCAGTACTTC.

This rearrangement joins TRBV7-9 to TRBJ2-2, with D perhaps matching TRBD2 (5 bases). Germline CDR1 reads SEHNR; CDR2 reads FQNEAQ (reference sequence). Trimming stripped 4 bases from V and 4 bases from J, with 13 bases between. CDR3 length: 15 residues. This chain's CDR3 is CASSYEGELTGELFF. The CDR3 DNA sequence: TGTGCCAGCAGCTACGAGGGAGAGCTCACCGGGGAGCTGTTTTTT.

The rearrangement links TRBV10-1 to TRBJ2-3, with TRBD2 matching over 8 bases. The CDR3 loop spans 15 amino acids. V was pared by 3 bases and J by 3 bases, with 5 bases of the junction left unmatched. CDR1 and CDR2 from the germline V gene are WNHNN and SYGVQD (reference sequence). This CDR3 is CASSELLAVTDTQYF. DNA for the CDR3: TGCGCCAGCAGTGAATTACTAGCGGTTACAGATACGCAGTATTTT.